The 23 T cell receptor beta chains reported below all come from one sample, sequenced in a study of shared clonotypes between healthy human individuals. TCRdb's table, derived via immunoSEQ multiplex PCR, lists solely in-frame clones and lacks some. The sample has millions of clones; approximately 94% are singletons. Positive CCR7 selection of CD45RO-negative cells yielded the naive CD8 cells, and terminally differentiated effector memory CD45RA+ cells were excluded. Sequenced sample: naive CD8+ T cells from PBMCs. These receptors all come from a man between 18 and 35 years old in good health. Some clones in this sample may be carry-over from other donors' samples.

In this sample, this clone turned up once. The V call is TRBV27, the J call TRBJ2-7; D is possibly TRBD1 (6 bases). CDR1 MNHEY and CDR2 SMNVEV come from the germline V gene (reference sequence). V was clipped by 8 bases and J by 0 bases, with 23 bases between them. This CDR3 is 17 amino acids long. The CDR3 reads CASLRNSRDTSSYEQYF. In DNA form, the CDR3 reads TGTGCCAGCCTGCGCAACTCCCGGGACACCAGCTCCTACGAGCAGTACTTC.

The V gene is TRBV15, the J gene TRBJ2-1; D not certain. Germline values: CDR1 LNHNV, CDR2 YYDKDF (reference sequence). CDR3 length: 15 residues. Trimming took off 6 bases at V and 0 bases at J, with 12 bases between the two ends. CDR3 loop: CATSDRVSSYNEQFF. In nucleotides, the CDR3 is TGTGCCACCAGTGATCGGGTGAGCTCCTACAATGAGCAGTTCTTC.

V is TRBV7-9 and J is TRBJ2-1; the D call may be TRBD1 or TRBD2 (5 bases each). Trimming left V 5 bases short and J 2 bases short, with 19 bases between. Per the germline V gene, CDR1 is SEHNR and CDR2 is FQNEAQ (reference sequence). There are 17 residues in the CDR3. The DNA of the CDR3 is TGTGCCAGCAGCCCGCCCCTGGGGCTAGCCACCTACAATGAGCAGTTCTTC. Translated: CASSPPLGLATYNEQFF. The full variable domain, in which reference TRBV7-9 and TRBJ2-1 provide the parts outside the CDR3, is DTGVSQNPRHKITKRGQNVTFRCDPISEHNRLYWYRQTLGQGPEFLTYFQNEAQLEKSRLLSDRFSAERPKGSFSTLEIQRTEQGDSAMYLCASSPPLGLATYNEQFFGPGTRLTVL.

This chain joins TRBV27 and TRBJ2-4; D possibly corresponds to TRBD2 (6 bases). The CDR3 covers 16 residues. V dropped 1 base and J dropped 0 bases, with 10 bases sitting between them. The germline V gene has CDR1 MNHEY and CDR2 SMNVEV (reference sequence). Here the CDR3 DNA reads TGTGCCAGCAGTTTATTAGCGGAACTAGCCAAAAACATTCAGTACTTC. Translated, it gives CASSLLAELAKNIQYF.

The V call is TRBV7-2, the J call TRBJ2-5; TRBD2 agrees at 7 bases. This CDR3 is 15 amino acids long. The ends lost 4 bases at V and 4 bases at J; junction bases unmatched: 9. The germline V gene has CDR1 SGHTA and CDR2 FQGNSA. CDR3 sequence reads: CASSSPRGVLETQYF. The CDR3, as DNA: TGTGCCAGCAGCTCCCCCCGGGGGGTCCTAGAGACCCAGTACTTC.

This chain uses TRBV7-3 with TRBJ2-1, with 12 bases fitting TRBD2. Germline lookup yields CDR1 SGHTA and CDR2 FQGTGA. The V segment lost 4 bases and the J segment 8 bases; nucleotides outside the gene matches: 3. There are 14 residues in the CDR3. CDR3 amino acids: CASSSSGRADEQFF. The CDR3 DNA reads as TGTGCCAGCAGCTCTAGCGGGAGGGCGGATGAGCAGTTCTTC.

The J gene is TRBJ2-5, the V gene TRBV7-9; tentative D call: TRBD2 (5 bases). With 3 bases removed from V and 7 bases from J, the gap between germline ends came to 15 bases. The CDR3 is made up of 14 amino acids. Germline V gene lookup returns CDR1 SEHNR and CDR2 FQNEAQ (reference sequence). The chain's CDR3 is CASSLVLGAGTQYF. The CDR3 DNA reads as TGTGCCAGCAGCTTGGTCCTCGGCGCGGGGACCCAGTACTTC.

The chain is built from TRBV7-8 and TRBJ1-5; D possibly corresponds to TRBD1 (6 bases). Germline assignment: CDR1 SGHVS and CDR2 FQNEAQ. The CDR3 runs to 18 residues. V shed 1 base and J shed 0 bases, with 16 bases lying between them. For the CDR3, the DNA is TGTGCCAGCAGCTTAGGAGACGCGGGACACCTTAGCAATCAGCCCCAGCATTTT. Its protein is CASSLGDAGHLSNQPQHF.

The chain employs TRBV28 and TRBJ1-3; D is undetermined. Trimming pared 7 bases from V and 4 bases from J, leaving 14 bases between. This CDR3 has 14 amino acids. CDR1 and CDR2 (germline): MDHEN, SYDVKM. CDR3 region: CASTRPYLGNTIYF. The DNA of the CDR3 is TGTGCCAGCACCCGACCCTATTTAGGAAACACCATATATTTT.

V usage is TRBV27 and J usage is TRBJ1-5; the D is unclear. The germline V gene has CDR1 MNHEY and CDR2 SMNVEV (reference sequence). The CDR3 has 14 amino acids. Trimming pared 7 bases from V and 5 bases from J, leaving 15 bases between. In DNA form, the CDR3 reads TGTGCCAGCAAACCGGACCTTACCTATCAGCCCCAGCATTTT. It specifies CASKPDLTYQPQHF.

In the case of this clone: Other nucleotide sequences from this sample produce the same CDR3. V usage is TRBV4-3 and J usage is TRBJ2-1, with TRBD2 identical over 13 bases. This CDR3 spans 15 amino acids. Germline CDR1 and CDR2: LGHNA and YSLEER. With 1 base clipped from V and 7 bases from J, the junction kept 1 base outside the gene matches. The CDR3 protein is CASSQGLAGGNEQFF. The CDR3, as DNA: TGCGCCAGCAGCCAAGGACTAGCGGGAGGAAATGAGCAGTTCTTC.

The CDR3 protein is CASSESLYDEQFF. CDR3 bases: TGTGCCAGCAGTGAATCCTTGTACGATGAGCAGTTCTTC. The J gene is TRBJ2-1, the V gene TRBV6-1; D unresolved. The CDR3 sequence is 13 residues long. The V and J ends lost 2 bases and 8 bases respectively, with 10 bases between them. The germline V gene encodes CDR1 MNHNS and CDR2 SASEGT.

The CDR3 here is CASSIGLAGRYEQYF. Here the CDR3 DNA reads TGTGCCAGTAGTATCGGACTAGCGGGCCGATACGAGCAGTACTTC. The chain couples TRBV19 to TRBJ2-7; 11 bases map to TRBD2. The germline gives CDR1 LNHDA, CDR2 SQIVND (reference sequence). J was trimmed by 4 bases and V by 3 bases; bases with no gene match: 5. The CDR3 spans 15 residues.

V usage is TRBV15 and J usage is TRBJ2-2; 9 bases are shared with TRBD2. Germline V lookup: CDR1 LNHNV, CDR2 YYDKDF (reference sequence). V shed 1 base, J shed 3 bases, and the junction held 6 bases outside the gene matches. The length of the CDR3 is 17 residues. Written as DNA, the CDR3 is TGTGCCACCAGCAGAGGAGCGGGAGGCATGGACACCGGGGAGCTGTTTTTT. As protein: CATSRGAGGMDTGELFF.

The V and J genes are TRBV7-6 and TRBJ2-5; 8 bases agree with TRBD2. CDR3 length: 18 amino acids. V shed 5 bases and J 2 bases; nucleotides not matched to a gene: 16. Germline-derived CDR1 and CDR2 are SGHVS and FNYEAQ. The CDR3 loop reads CASSPGSGGRLVQETQYF. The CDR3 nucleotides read TGTGCCAGCAGCCCGGGTTCGGGGGGGAGGCTAGTACAAGAGACCCAGTACTTC. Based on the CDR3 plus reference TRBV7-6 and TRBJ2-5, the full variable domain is GAGVSQSPRYKVTKRGQDVALRCDPISGHVSLYWYRQALGQGPEFLTYFNYEAQQDKSGLPNDRFSAERPEGSISTLTIQRTEQRDSAMYRCASSPGSGGRLVQETQYFGPGTRLLVL.

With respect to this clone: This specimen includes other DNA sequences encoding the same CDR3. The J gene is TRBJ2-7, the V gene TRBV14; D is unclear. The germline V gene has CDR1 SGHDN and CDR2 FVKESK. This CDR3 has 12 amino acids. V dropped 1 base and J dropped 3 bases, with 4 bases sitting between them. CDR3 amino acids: CASSQGGYEQYF. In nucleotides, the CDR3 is TGTGCCAGCAGCCAAGGCGGCTACGAGCAGTACTTC. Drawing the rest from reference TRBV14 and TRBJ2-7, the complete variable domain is EAGVTQFPSHSVIEKGQTVTLRCDPISGHDNLYWYRRVMGKEIKFLLHFVKESKQDESGMPNNRFLAERTGGTYSTLKVQPAELEDSGVYFCASSQGGYEQYFGPGTRLTVT.

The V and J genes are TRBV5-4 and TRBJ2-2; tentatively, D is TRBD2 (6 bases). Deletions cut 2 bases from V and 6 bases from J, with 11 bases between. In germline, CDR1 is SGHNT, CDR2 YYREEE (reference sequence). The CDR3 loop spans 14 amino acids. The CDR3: CASSFRRDPGELFF. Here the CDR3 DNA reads TGTGCCAGCAGCTTCCGGCGGGATCCCGGGGAGCTGTTTTTT. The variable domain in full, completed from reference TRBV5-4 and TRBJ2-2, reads ETGVTQSPTHLIKTRGQQVTLRCSSQSGHNTVSWYQQALGQGPQFIFQYYREEENGRGNFPPRFSGLQFPNYSSELNVNALELDDSALYLCASSFRRDPGELFFGEGSRLTVL.

For the CDR3, the DNA is TGTGCCAGCAGCGTAGGGGCTAGTGCCAAGGTGACCCAGTACTTC. This sequence encodes CASSVGASAKVTQYF. This chain uses TRBV9 with TRBJ2-5; no definite D call. The CDR3 runs to 15 residues. Germline V gene lookup returns CDR1 SGDLS and CDR2 YYNGEE. V was pared by 0 bases and J by 7 bases, with 16 bases between.

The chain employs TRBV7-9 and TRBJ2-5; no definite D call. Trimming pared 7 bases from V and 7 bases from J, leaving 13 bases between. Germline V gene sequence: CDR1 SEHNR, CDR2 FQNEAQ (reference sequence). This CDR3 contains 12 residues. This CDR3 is CASKAGGWTQYF. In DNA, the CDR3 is TGTGCCAGCAAGGCAGGCGGTTGGACCCAGTACTTC.

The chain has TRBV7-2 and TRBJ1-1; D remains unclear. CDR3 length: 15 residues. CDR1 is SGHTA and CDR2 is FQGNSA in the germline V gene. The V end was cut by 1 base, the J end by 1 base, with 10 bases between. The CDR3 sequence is CASSLDAGRNTEAFF. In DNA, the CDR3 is TGTGCCAGCAGCTTAGACGCGGGCAGGAACACTGAAGCTTTCTTT.

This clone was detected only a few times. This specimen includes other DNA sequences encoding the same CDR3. CDR3 in DNA: TGTGCCTGGAGTGTAGGGACAGGGAACACTGAAGCTTTCTTT. Amino acids: CAWSVGTGNTEAFF. The rearrangement links TRBV30 to TRBJ1-1; 8 positions match TRBD1. The J segment lost 1 base and the V segment lost 0 bases, leaving 1 base of the junction unmatched. The CDR3 consists of 14 residues. The V gene's germline CDR1 is GTSNPN and CDR2 SVGIG (reference sequence).

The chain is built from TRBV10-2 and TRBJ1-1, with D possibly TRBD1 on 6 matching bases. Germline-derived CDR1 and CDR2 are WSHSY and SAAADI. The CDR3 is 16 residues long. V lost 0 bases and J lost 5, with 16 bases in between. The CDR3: CASSESGRGDWTEAFF. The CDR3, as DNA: TGCGCCAGCAGTGAGTCGGGGAGGGGGGACTGGACTGAAGCTTTCTTT.

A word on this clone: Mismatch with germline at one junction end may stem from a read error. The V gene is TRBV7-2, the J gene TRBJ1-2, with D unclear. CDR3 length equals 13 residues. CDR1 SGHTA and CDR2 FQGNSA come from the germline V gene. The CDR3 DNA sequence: TGTGCCAGCAGCTTGCTACAGAGTTATGGCTACATCTTC. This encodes CASSLLQSYGYIF.